These 16 T cell receptor beta chains came from one sample sequenced in a study of cytomegalovirus exposure and HLA in healthy donors (dated by TCRdb to 2017 to 2019). Library preparation was by the immunoSEQ multiplex PCR assay. A mixture of 60 forward primers for TCR Vbeta segments and 13 reverse primers for TCR Jbeta segments was used in the multiplex PCR. TCRdb took over this immuneACCESS table, retaining in-frame rearrangements with V and J assigned. Such tables are incomplete; in checked studies, under half of the missing clones stem from an unresolved V gene, and the remainder is unexplained. Across this sample there are 150,000 to 180,000 clones, with about 84% seen only once. The ten largest clones capture around 5.6% of the sample. Material: PBMCs. The receptors were gathered from a woman between 40 and 50 years old in good health and CMV-seropositive.

This clone was observed a handful of times. The J gene is TRBJ2-7, the V gene TRBV7-8, with 11 bases that match TRBD2. The CDR3 runs 15 residues. From germline, CDR1 is SGHVS and CDR2 FQNEAQ. Unmatched junction bases numbered 4, after V lost 3 bases and J lost 3 bases. The CDR3 DNA reads TGTGCCAGCAGCTTGACCGGGACTAGCGGCTACGAGCAGTACTTC. Translation: CASSLTGTSGYEQYF. Supplemented by reference TRBV7-8 and TRBJ2-7, the full variable domain reads GAGVSQSPRYKVAKRGQDVALRCDPISGHVSLFWYQQALGQGPEFLTYFQNEAQLDKSGLPSDRFFAERPEGSVSTLKIQRTQQEDSAVYLCASSLTGTSGYEQYFGPGTRLTVT.

This clone has only one observation. This rearrangement joins TRBV30 to TRBJ1-3; TRBD1 matches at 10 bases. The germline gives CDR1 GTSNPN, CDR2 SVGIG (reference sequence). CDR3 length: 14 residues. J lost 6 bases, V lost 2 bases, and 4 bases had no gene match. The CDR3 DNA sequence: TGTGCCTGGAGTAGAGGGACAGGGGCAAACACCATATATTTT. This sequence encodes CAWSRGTGANTIYF.

V gene TRBV5-1 combines with J gene TRBJ2-3; no clear D. CDR3 length: 13 residues. Trimming pared 1 base from V and 2 bases from J, leaving 5 bases between. Germline V gives CDR1 SGHRS, CDR2 YFSETQ. CDR3 residues: CASSLTNTDTQYF. For the CDR3, the DNA is TGCGCCAGCAGCTTGACAAACACAGATACGCAGTATTTT.

J is TRBJ2-3 and V is TRBV25-1, with TRBD2 identical over 12 bases. Germline V gene data show CDR1 as MGHDK and CDR2 as SYGVNS. Trimming cost V 10 bases and J 7 bases; bases outside gene matches: 9. There are 14 residues in the CDR3. CDR3 region: CATSTSGSSYTQYF. In DNA, the CDR3 is TGTGCCACCTCGACTAGCGGGAGTTCGTATACGCAGTATTTT.

The chain joins TRBV5-1 to TRBJ1-4; D uncertain. The CDR3 contains 15 residues. V gave up 0 bases and J gave up 8 bases, with 14 bases separating them. Germline CDR1 SGHRS, CDR2 YFSETQ. CDR3: CASSLGGTGGEKLFF. In DNA, the CDR3 is TGCGCCAGCAGCTTGGGGGGTACTGGCGGGGAAAAACTGTTTTTT.

V and J are TRBV5-1 and TRBJ1-2, with a weak D call TRBD1 (6 bases). Trimming stripped 2 bases from V and 3 bases from J, with 23 bases between. Germline V gene lookup returns CDR1 SGHRS and CDR2 YFSETQ. The CDR3 spans 18 residues. In nucleotides, the CDR3 is TGCGCCAGCAGCTTTTCTAGGGGGGACTACCAAAACGACTATGGCTACACCTTC. This codes for CASSFSRGDYQNDYGYTF. Together with reference TRBV5-1 and TRBJ1-2, the CDR3 gives the full variable domain: KAGVTQTPRYLIKTRGQQVTLSCSPISGHRSVSWYQQTPGQGLQFLFEYFSETQRNKGNFPGRFSGRQFSNSRSEMNVSTLELGDSALYLCASSFSRGDYQNDYGYTFGSGTRLTVV.

V gene TRBV2 combines with J gene TRBJ2-3; D is possibly TRBD1 (6 bases). Looked up from germline, CDR1 is SNHLY and CDR2 is FYNNEI. The CDR3 runs 14 residues. Trimming left V 7 bases short and J 3 bases short, with 14 bases between. This CDR3 is CASTLSRGTDTQYF. CDR3 DNA sequence: TGTGCCAGCACCCTCTCGAGGGGGACAGATACGCAGTATTTT.

The chain recombines TRBV18 with TRBJ2-4; D unresolved. The CDR3 spans 16 residues. Germline values: CDR1 KGHSH, CDR2 LQKENI. The V gene lost 0 bases and the J gene lost 0 bases, with 9 bases spanning the gap. The CDR3 nucleotides are TGTGCCAGCTCACCACCGGGCCCGGTAGCCAAAAACATTCAGTACTTC. Its protein is CASSPPGPVAKNIQYF.

This clone was counted only a few times. The chain combines TRBV6-1 with TRBJ2-1; 7 positions match TRBD2. The length of the CDR3 is 16 residues. CDR1 is MNHNS, CDR2 SASEGT, per germline. V was pared by 2 bases and J by 7 bases, with 11 bases of the junction left unmatched. This chain's CDR3 is CASSEMSGTYGNEQFF. The CDR3, as DNA: TGTGCCAGCAGTGAAATGAGCGGGACCTATGGGAATGAGCAGTTCTTC.

This clone is a singleton in its sample. V is TRBV6-5 and J is TRBJ2-1; the D is unclear. V lost 6 bases and J lost 10, with 13 bases in between. Germline V gene data show CDR1 as MNHEY and CDR2 as SVGAGI. This CDR3 is built from 12 residues. Here the CDR3 DNA reads TGTGCCAGCAGCCGCTCTCGAGGCGAGCAGTTCTTC. It specifies CASSRSRGEQFF.

The chain joins TRBV5-1 to TRBJ1-1; a possible D gene is TRBD1 (6 bases). The ends were cut back, 0 bases at V and 4 bases at J, with 16 bases in the middle. The CDR3 length is 16 residues. Germline V gives CDR1 SGHRS, CDR2 YFSETQ. This CDR3 is CASSLEGVGVSTEAFF. As DNA, the CDR3 is TGCGCCAGCAGCTTGGAGGGGGTTGGGGTATCCACTGAAGCTTTCTTT. The full variable domain, completed using reference TRBV5-1 and TRBJ1-1, is KAGVTQTPRYLIKTRGQQVTLSCSPISGHRSVSWYQQTPGQGLQFLFEYFSETQRNKGNFPGRFSGRQFSNSRSEMNVSTLELGDSALYLCASSLEGVGVSTEAFFGQGTRLTVV.

The V call is TRBV2, the J call TRBJ2-3, with TRBD2 matching over 13 bases. Trimming at V came to 6 bases and at J to 3 bases, leaving 3 bases not matched to a gene. From germline, CDR1 is SNHLY and CDR2 FYNNEI. This CDR3 comprises 15 residues. CDR3 protein: CASRRTSGSTDTQYF. DNA for the CDR3: TGTGCCAGCAGAAGGACTAGCGGGAGTACAGATACGCAGTATTTT.

The chain couples TRBV5-6 to TRBJ2-2; TRBD1 is a possible D gene (5 bases). Germline CDR1 reads SGHDT; CDR2 reads YYEEEE. The CDR3 contains 16 residues. Trimming pared 4 bases from V and 1 base from J, leaving 14 bases between. CDR3 nucleotides: TGTGCCAGCAGCCCCCCCGCAGGGCTGAACACCGGGGAGCTGTTTTTT. Translated, it gives CASSPPAGLNTGELFF.

This clone was picked up a small number of times. This rearrangement joins TRBV29-1 to TRBJ2-7, with TRBD1 as a possible D gene (5 bases). V lost 5 bases and J 0 bases, leaving 8 bases between the germline ends. The CDR3 extends over 12 amino acids. In germline, CDR1 is SQVTM, CDR2 ANQGSEA. Here the CDR3 reads CSVKGFSYEQYF. In DNA form, the CDR3 reads TGCAGCGTTAAGGGGTTCTCCTACGAGCAGTACTTC.

V gene TRBV9 combines with J gene TRBJ2-2; tentatively, D is TRBD2 (6 bases). V was clipped by 0 bases and J by 2 bases, with 11 bases between them. The germline V gene has CDR1 SGDLS and CDR2 YYNGEE. The CDR3 spans 16 residues. CDR3 nucleotide sequence: TGTGCCAGCAGCGTAGGGACGGGGGTTAACACCGGGGAGCTGTTTTTT. This gives the protein CASSVGTGVNTGELFF.

The chain couples TRBV30 to TRBJ1-2; 7 bases map to TRBD1. This CDR3 comprises 16 residues. Germline values: CDR1 GTSNPN, CDR2 SVGIG (reference sequence). Losses at the gene ends were 3 bases for V and 0 bases for J; bases not matched to a gene: 10. The CDR3 is CAWSKRTGTANYGYTF. The DNA for the CDR3 is TGTGCCTGGAGCAAGCGTACCGGGACAGCTAACTATGGCTACACCTTC.